Below, one T cell receptor beta chain is given with its context. Its antigen is undetermined. This entry belongs to a study of cytomegalovirus exposure and HLA in healthy donors. Trimming cost V 3 bases and J 3 bases; bases outside gene matches: 1. From germline, CDR1 is MNHEY and CDR2 SVGAGI. The length of the CDR3 is 16 residues. 60 Vbeta and 13 Jbeta primers were used in PCR. Data came from immunoSEQ multiplex PCR; TCRdb stores just in-frame clones and leaves some out. The sample holds 120,000 or so clones, about three fifths seen once. General study findings and limits: Most sequenced TCRs were rare (though some public TCRs occurred in many donors). Cytomegalovirus status, reportedly, was diagnosed with high specificity and sensitivity by the classifier.

Sequencing input: PBMCs. This TCR came from a woman between 40 and 50 years old in good health and CMV-seropositive. V and J are TRBV6-5 and TRBJ2-1; TRBD2 agrees at 14 bases. The CDR3 nucleotides are TGTGCCAGCAGTTATGGGACTAGCGGGGGCTACAATGAGCAGTTCTTC. It specifies CASSYGTSGGYNEQFF.